These T cell receptor beta chains were read from a single sample in a study of T cell repertoires in cytomegalovirus infection. TCRdb redid the calling of the reads with MiXCR, one entry per CDR3 protein. Of over 150,000 distinct CDR3 sequences in the sample, roughly 17% were seen once. Sequencing used CD8+ T cells from PBMCs. The receptors were sampled from a human donor in good health (CMV status not recorded). Some clones in this sample may be carry-over from other donors' samples. CDR3s include the opening cysteine and the closing phenylalanine or tryptophan. The D gene is left open where the match is weak. Where a row states a size, it is once, few, many or the class of an expanded clone; other rows omit it.

TRBV7-2,-,-,TRBJ2-5,CASSSMTGGETQYF,TGTGCCAGCAGCTCTATGACAGGCGGGGAGACCCAGTACTTC
TRBV7-2,-,TRBD2,TRBJ2-3,CASSFTSARTDTQYF,TGTGCCAGCAGCTTCACTAGCGCCCGCACAGATACGCAGTATTTT
TRBV20-1,-,-,TRBJ2-1,CSARPGIEQFF,TGCAGTGCTAGACCCGGGATAGAGCAGTTCTTC
TRBV12-3/TRBV12-4,-,-,TRBJ2-1,CASGTNRGTYNEQFF,TGTGCCAGCGGGACTAACAGGGGAACCTACAATGAGCAGTTCTTC
TRBV12-3/TRBV12-4,-,-,TRBJ2-3,CASTPFFGDSTDTQYF,TGTGCCAGCACCCCCTTTTTCGGGGACAGCACAGATACGCAGTATTTT
TRBV28,-,TRBD1,TRBJ1-4,CASSRTGGLFF,TGTGCCAGCAGTCGGACAGGGGGCTTGTTTTTT
TRBV7-9,-,TRBD1,TRBJ2-2,CASSPRQGTTGELFF,TGTGCCAGCAGCCCTAGACAGGGAACCACCGGGGAGCTGTTTTTT
TRBV6-5,few,TRBD1,TRBJ1-3,CASSYSVTGGSGNTIYF,TGTGCCAGCAGTTACTCGGTGACAGGGGGCTCTGGAAACACCATATATTTT
TRBV29-1,-,TRBD1,TRBJ1-2,CSFGRRDSYGYTF,TGCAGCTTCGGCCGCCGGGACAGCTATGGCTACACCTTC
TRBV19,-,-,TRBJ1-6,CASSPAQKVGTYNSPLHF,TGTGCCAGTAGTCCCGCGCAAAAAGTGGGAACCTATAATTCACCCCTCCACTTT
TRBV10-3,-,-,TRBJ1-2,CAISEGDAANYGYTF,TGTGCCATCAGTGAGGGGGATGCAGCTAACTATGGCTACACCTTC
TRBV6-2/TRBV6-3,-,TRBD2,TRBJ2-1,CASSTSGESYNEQFF,TGTGCCAGCAGTACTAGCGGGGAGTCATACAATGAGCAGTTCTTC
TRBV12-3/TRBV12-4,few,-,TRBJ1-5,CASSPRSGGAQPQHF,TGTGCCAGCAGCCCAAGATCGGGGGGAGCACAGCCCCAGCATTTT
TRBV7-9,-,-,TRBJ2-7,CASSGRGSTYEQYF,TGTGCCAGCAGCGGGCGGGGCAGCACCTACGAGCAGTACTTC
TRBV7-8,-,-,TRBJ2-1,CASSFAGTYNEQFF,TGTGCCAGCAGCTTTGCCGGGACTTACAATGAGCAGTTCTTC
TRBV4-1,-,-,TRBJ1-3,CASSQVGYSSGNTIYF,TGCGCCAGCAGCCAAGTAGGGTACAGCTCTGGAAACACCATATATTTT
TRBV7-3,-,-,TRBJ1-1,CASSLGPSEAFF,TGTGCCAGCAGCTTAGGTCCAAGTGAAGCTTTCTTT
TRBV4-3,few,TRBD1,TRBJ2-7,CASSQDGRAGRGSYEQYF,TGCGCCAGCAGCCAAGATGGCCGGGCGGGCAGGGGGTCCTACGAGCAGTACTTC
TRBV12-3/TRBV12-4,-,-,TRBJ2-7,CASSPTGQSYEQYF,TGTGCCAGCAGTCCAACTGGGCAGTCCTACGAGCAGTACTTC
TRBV5-6,-,TRBD1,TRBJ2-7,CASGTGASYEQYF,TGTGCCAGCGGGACAGGGGCTTCCTACGAGCAGTACTTC
TRBV6-5,-,TRBD1,TRBJ1-1,CASRLQGIAEAFF,TGTGCCAGCAGATTACAGGGGATAGCTGAAGCTTTCTTT
TRBV7-9,-,TRBD1,TRBJ2-7,CASSLPGQGAHEQYF,TGTGCCAGCAGCCTACCAGGACAGGGGGCACACGAGCAGTACTTC